The 31 T cell receptor beta chains presented below share a single source sample, sequenced in a study of T cell clusters in autoimmune cytopenias. One tube held mixed TRB-A and TRB-B primer pools for touch-down PCR. For each CDR3 protein, TCRdb gives one entry from its re-call of the multiplex PCR reads, without DNA. The listing contains some 4,400 distinct CDR3 sequences. Some 38,000 genome equivalents of blood DNA were amplified for TRB. The sample consisted of peripheral blood. The receptors were gathered from a human donor with an autoimmune cytopenia or autoimmune hepatitis (not recorded which).

V and J are TRBV6-2 or TRBV6-3 and TRBJ2-4; TCRdb calls TRBD1, which cannot be checked without DNA. CDR1 and CDR2 (germline): MNHEY, SVGEGT. The CDR3 length is 14 residues. The CDR3 reads CASRPGTGLNIQYF.

The CDR3 sequence: CASTLRSGTSYNEQFF. The rearrangement joins TRBV6-5 to TRBJ2-1; with no DNA, the TCRdb D assignment of TRBD2 cannot be verified. Germline V gene lookup returns CDR1 MNHEY and CDR2 SVGAGI. The CDR3 totals 16 residues.

By frequency, this clonotype is medium-sized. V usage is TRBV6-2 or TRBV6-3 and J usage is TRBJ2-1; TCRdb's assignment of TRBD1 cannot be checked, as there is no DNA. The CDR3 sequence is 17 residues long. In germline, CDR1 is MNHEY, CDR2 SVGEGT. This chain's CDR3 is CASSYSRWARGYNEQFF.

Measured by frequency, this clonotype is medium-sized. The rearrangement links TRBV6-5 to TRBJ2-5; the D call from TCRdb, TRBD1, cannot be confirmed without DNA. The CDR3 covers 14 residues. CDR1 and CDR2 (germline): MNHEY, SVGAGI. The CDR3 sequence: CASSKDRGMETQYF.

By frequency, this clonotype registers medium-sized (0.01 to 0.1%). The rearrangement uses TRBV5-6 and TRBJ2-3; the TCRdb D gene call, TRBD1, has no DNA to confirm it. CDR1 and CDR2 (germline): SGHDT, YYEEEE. The CDR3 runs 16 residues. CDR3 sequence: CASSLVGRGGTDTQYF.

Judged by frequency, this clonotype is medium-sized. The J gene is TRBJ2-3, the V gene TRBV6-1; the TRBD1 assignment by TCRdb is unverifiable without DNA. The germline V gene encodes CDR1 MNHNS and CDR2 SASEGT. The length of the CDR3 is 16 residues. CDR3 region: CASSEVDSGGQDTQYF.

The chain joins TRBV7-9 to TRBJ2-7; absent DNA, TCRdb's TRBD1 call cannot be checked. The CDR3 totals 15 residues. Germline V gives CDR1 SEHNR, CDR2 FQNEAQ (reference sequence). This CDR3 is CASSPGQGDSYEQYF.

Judged by frequency, this clonotype is medium-sized. The chain couples TRBV5-4 to TRBJ2-5; TCRdb calls TRBD1, which cannot be checked without DNA. Germline V gene lookup returns CDR1 SGHNT and CDR2 YYREEE (reference sequence). The CDR3 runs to 15 residues. This chain's CDR3 is CASSGPGGGWETQYF.

This clonotype registers medium-sized by frequency. The rearrangement joins TRBV13 to TRBJ2-2. Germline lookup yields CDR1 PRHDT and CDR2 FYEKMQ (reference sequence). CDR3 size: 11 residues. This CDR3 is CASTLAGELFF.

The chain is built from TRBV12-3 or TRBV12-4 and TRBJ1-3. CDR3 size: 17 residues. The CDR3 spells CASSLGWTEVSGNTIYF.

The chain joins TRBV5-1 to TRBJ2-3; TCRdb outputs TRBD2, but without DNA this stays unchecked. This CDR3 is built from 18 residues. Germline lookup yields CDR1 SGHRS and CDR2 YFSETQ. The CDR3 sequence: CASSLGLAGVYSTDTQYF.

By frequency, this clonotype registers medium-sized. The genes are TRBV6-5 and TRBJ2-1; lacking DNA, the TRBD1 call made by TCRdb goes unchecked. The germline gives CDR1 MNHEY, CDR2 SVGAGI. CDR3 length equals 18 residues. The CDR3 reads CASSAARGGTKRGNEQFF.

The chain has TRBV27 and TRBJ1-1; TCRdb gives TRBD1 as the D gene, but with no DNA this cannot be confirmed. Germline V gene sequence: CDR1 MNHEY, CDR2 SMNVEV (reference sequence). The CDR3 loop spans 17 amino acids. This CDR3 reads CASSLSSDEGENTEAFF.

By frequency, this clonotype is medium-sized. The chain links TRBV5-4 to TRBJ2-5; TCRdb designates TRBD2, a call that cannot be tested without DNA. The CDR3 covers 17 residues. Germline V gene sequence: CDR1 SGHNT, CDR2 YYREEE (reference sequence). The CDR3 sequence: CASSYGLAGGFGETQYF.

This clonotype is labeled medium-sized based on frequency. The chain recombines TRBV5-4 with TRBJ2-5. Germline V gene lookup returns CDR1 SGHNT and CDR2 YYREEE (reference sequence). There are 12 residues in the CDR3. CDR3 in amino acids: CASSSAGTHSIF.

This CDR3 reads CASSLITGGQDDTQYF. The V call is TRBV5-1, the J call TRBJ2-3; TCRdb's D call of TRBD1 is untestable without DNA. The CDR3 totals 16 residues. CDR1 is SGHRS, CDR2 YFSETQ, per germline.

CDR3 sequence: CASSDGQGARRPQHF. The rearrangement links TRBV5-5 to TRBJ1-5; the D gene TCRdb calls, TRBD1, cannot be checked with no DNA. The CDR3 is 15 amino acids. The V gene's germline CDR1 is SGHKS and CDR2 YYEKEE (reference sequence).

This chain links TRBV27 with TRBJ2-5; without DNA, the TCRdb call of TRBD1 cannot be checked. The CDR3 is made up of 15 amino acids. Germline V gene sequence: CDR1 MNHEY, CDR2 SMNVEV (reference sequence). CDR3 residues: CASSLVEGDRETQYF.

Frequency places this clonotype as medium-sized. The J gene is TRBJ1-6, the V gene TRBV18; TCRdb gives TRBD1 as the D gene, but with no DNA this cannot be confirmed. Germline V gene sequence: CDR1 KGHSH, CDR2 LQKENI. This CDR3 is built from 17 residues. The CDR3 spells CASSPLSPRGYNSPLHF. Together with reference TRBV18 and TRBJ1-6, the CDR3 gives the full variable domain: NAGVMQNPRHLVRRRGQEARLRCSPMKGHSHVYWYRQLPEEGLKFMVYLQKENIIDESGMPKERFSAEFPKEGPSILRIQQVVRGDSAAYFCASSPLSPRGYNSPLHFGNGTRLTVT.

This clonotype is identified as medium-sized from frequency. The chain recombines TRBV19 with TRBJ1-6. The germline V gene encodes CDR1 LNHDA and CDR2 SQIVND (reference sequence). The CDR3 extends over 16 amino acids. The CDR3 protein is CASSIRGVSYNSPLHF.

The genes are TRBV13 and TRBJ2-2; TCRdb picks TRBD1, but there is no DNA to check that call. CDR1 is PRHDT, CDR2 FYEKMQ, per germline (reference sequence). The CDR3 loop spans 14 amino acids. CDR3 sequence reads: CASNLGGATGELFF.

This clonotype is labeled medium-sized based on frequency. The J gene is TRBJ1-1, the V gene TRBV29-1. CDR3 size: 14 residues. Germline loops: CDR1 SQVTM, CDR2 ANQGSEA. The chain's CDR3 is CSARTGRVNTEAFF.

This clonotype counts as medium-sized by frequency. This sequence joins TRBV27 and TRBJ2-1; TCRdb designates TRBD1, a call that cannot be tested without DNA. CDR3 length: 13 residues. CDR1 is MNHEY, CDR2 SMNVEV, per germline (reference sequence). The CDR3 protein is CASSRWGDNEQFF.

This clonotype registers medium-sized by frequency. J is TRBJ2-1 and V is TRBV6-5; TCRdb lists TRBD2, though no DNA is available to test this call. The CDR3 has 17 amino acids. Germline CDR1 is MNHEY and CDR2 is SVGAGI. CDR3 residues: CASRRSGLAFSYNEQFF.

This clonotype is labeled medium-sized based on frequency. The chain combines TRBV30 with TRBJ1-3. The CDR3 extends over 13 amino acids. CDR1 is GTSNPN and CDR2 is SVGIG in the germline V gene (reference sequence). CDR3 in amino acids: CAWTGFAGNTIYF. Full variable domain (missing parts from reference TRBV30 and TRBJ1-3): SQTIHQWPATLVQPVGSPLSLECTVEGTSNPNLYWYRQAAGRGLQLLFYSVGIGQISSEVPQNLSASRPQDRQFILSSKKLLLSDSGFYLCAWTGFAGNTIYFGEGSWLTVV.

This clonotype is medium-sized by frequency. The genes are TRBV30 and TRBJ2-2; TCRdb calls TRBD1, which cannot be checked without DNA. Germline V gene lookup returns CDR1 GTSNPN and CDR2 SVGIG (reference sequence). The CDR3 is made up of 15 amino acids. Here the CDR3 reads CAWSVPRAGAGELFF.

This clonotype is classed as medium-sized by frequency. The genes are TRBV29-1 and TRBJ2-1; TCRdb calls TRBD1, which cannot be checked without DNA. The CDR3 loop spans 14 amino acids. CDR1 is SQVTM, CDR2 ANQGSEA, per germline. The CDR3 is CSVRGDRGRGEQFF.

This rearrangement joins TRBV19 to TRBJ1-4. Germline CDR1 is LNHDA and CDR2 is SQIVND (reference sequence). The CDR3 is 14 residues long. The CDR3 here is CASSISGANEKLFF.

Considering frequency, this clonotype is medium-sized. The gene calls are TRBV19 and TRBJ1-5; there is no DNA to check the TCRdb D call of TRBD1. The CDR3 runs 15 residues. Germline CDR1 and CDR2: LNHDA and SQIVND (reference sequence). CDR3 in amino acids: CASSITTGGGQPQHF.

V is TRBV15 and J is TRBJ2-7; the TRBD1 assignment by TCRdb is unverifiable without DNA. The length of the CDR3 is 14 residues. Germline-derived CDR1 and CDR2 are LNHNV and YYDKDF (reference sequence). The CDR3 here is CATSGPGADYEQYF.

This clonotype shows up as medium-sized by frequency. V usage is TRBV30 and J usage is TRBJ1-6. The CDR3 is 15 residues long. Germline-derived CDR1 and CDR2 are GTSNPN and SVGIG (reference sequence). CDR3 sequence: CAWREPRGTNSPLHF.